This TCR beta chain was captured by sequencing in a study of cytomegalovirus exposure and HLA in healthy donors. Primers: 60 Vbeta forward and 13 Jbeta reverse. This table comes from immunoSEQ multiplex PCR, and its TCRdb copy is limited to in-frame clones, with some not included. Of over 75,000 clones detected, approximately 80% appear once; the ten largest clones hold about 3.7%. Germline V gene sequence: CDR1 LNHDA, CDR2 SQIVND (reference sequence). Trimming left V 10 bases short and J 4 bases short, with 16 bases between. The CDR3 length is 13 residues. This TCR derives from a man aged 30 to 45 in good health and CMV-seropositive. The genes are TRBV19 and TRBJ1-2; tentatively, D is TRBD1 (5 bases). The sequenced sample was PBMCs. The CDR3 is CATSGGDVYGYTF. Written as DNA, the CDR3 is TGTGCCACCTCAGGAGGGGACGTCTATGGCTACACCTTC. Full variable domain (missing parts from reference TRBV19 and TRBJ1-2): DGGITQSPKYLFRKEGQNVTLSCEQNLNHDAMYWYRQDPGQGLRLIYYSQIVNDFQKGDIAEGYSVSREKKESFPLTVTSAQKNPTAFYLCATSGGDVYGYTFGSGTRLTVV.